Each of the 14 T cell receptor beta chains below was sequenced from the same sample in a study of OX40 agonist ivuxolimab in advanced cancers. The library came from the immunoSEQ multiplex PCR assay. The table was pulled from immuneACCESS by TCRdb, which kept in-frame rearrangements only. Such tables lose some clones; where checked, under half of the loss comes from unresolved V genes, and the rest has no known cause. The sample table shows some 70,000 clones, and approximately 86% are seen once. The ten largest clones add up to under 0.75% of the sample. Material: CD4+ or CD8+ T cells sorted from blood, obtained in a trial of the OX40 agonist ivuxolimab. All receptors come from an adult with an advanced solid tumor such as melanoma, head and neck, liver or kidney cancer.

The chain couples TRBV13 to TRBJ1-2; maybe TRBD1 (6 bases). Trimming stripped 5 bases from V and 5 bases from J, with 9 bases between. The CDR3 loop spans 12 amino acids. CDR1 PRHDT and CDR2 FYEKMQ come from the germline V gene (reference sequence). CDR3 in amino acids: CASSPGQYGYTF. CDR3 coding DNA: TGTGCCAGCAGCCCGGGACAATATGGCTACACCTTC. The full variable domain, in which reference TRBV13 and TRBJ1-2 provide the parts outside the CDR3, is AAGVIQSPRHLIKEKRETATLKCYPIPRHDTVYWYQQGPGQDPQFLISFYEKMQSDKGSIPDRFSAQQFSDYHSELNMSSLELGDSALYFCASSPGQYGYTFGSGTRLTVV.

The chain uses TRBV20-1 and TRBJ1-2; D possibly corresponds to TRBD1 (5 bases). Germline lookup yields CDR1 DFQATT and CDR2 SNEGSKA (reference sequence). This CDR3 region has 11 residues. V lost 5 bases and J lost 7, with 11 bases in between. The CDR3 sequence: CSAWGQGGYTF. In DNA, the CDR3 is TGCAGTGCTTGGGGTCAGGGTGGCTACACCTTC.

This clone was picked up one time. V and J are TRBV30 and TRBJ1-1, with TRBD1 as a possible D gene (5 bases). Trimming pared 6 bases from V and 0 bases from J, leaving 11 bases between. The germline V gene has CDR1 GTSNPN and CDR2 SVGIG (reference sequence). CDR3 size: 13 residues. DNA for the CDR3: TGTGCCTGCCGGGCGGGGGTGAACACTGAAGCTTTCTTT. As protein: CACRAGVNTEAFF.

The CDR3 loop reads CASRPYAGGSSYEQYF. The CDR3 DNA is TGTGCCAGCAGGCCCTACGCAGGGGGAAGCTCCTACGAGCAGTACTTC. This rearrangement joins TRBV5-4 to TRBJ2-7; 7 positions match TRBD1. Germline CDR1 SGHNT, CDR2 YYREEE (reference sequence). This CDR3 comprises 16 residues. Trimming at V came to 5 bases and at J to 0 bases, leaving 11 bases not matched to a gene.

The chain has TRBV7-9 and TRBJ2-5; TRBD2 matches 10 bases. The J call may be faulty, since TRBJ2-7 better matches the DNA end. Germline values: CDR1 SEHNR, CDR2 FQNEAQ (reference sequence). This CDR3 spans 18 amino acids. For the CDR3, the DNA is TGTGCCAGCAGCCCCACGTCCCCCAGCGGGGGGGACACCTACGAGCAGTACTTC. Residues: CASSPTSPSGGDTYEQYF.

The chain recombines TRBV5-4 with TRBJ2-2, with TRBD1 identical over 8 bases. This CDR3 region has 14 residues. Germline assignment: CDR1 SGHNT and CDR2 YYREEE (reference sequence). The trim removed 2 bases at V and 8 bases at J, leaving 5 bases unmatched. The CDR3 here is CASSFQGAEGELFF. CDR3 DNA: TGTGCCAGCAGCTTCCAGGGGGCGGAGGGGGAGCTGTTTTTT.

The J gene is TRBJ2-7, the V gene TRBV11-2; TRBD2 matches at 8 bases. This CDR3 contains 16 residues. CDR1 and CDR2 from the germline V gene are SGHAT and FQNNGV. V trimming: 2 bases; J trimming: 5 bases; junction bases outside the gene matches: 11. CDR3 sequence: CASSLHPGTRFDEQYF. For the CDR3, the DNA is TGTGCCAGCAGCTTACATCCAGGGACTAGGTTCGACGAGCAGTACTTC.

The genes are TRBV5-1 and TRBJ1-5; possible D gene TRBD1, 5 bases. The CDR3 is 17 amino acids. Trimming cost V 4 bases and J 0 bases, with 17 bases left between them. Per germline, CDR1 SGHRS and CDR2 YFSETQ. DNA for the CDR3: TGCGCCAGCAGCCCGGGACCGGTAGGGAATAGCAATCAGCCCCAGCATTTT. It codes for CASSPGPVGNSNQPQHF.

V and J are TRBV6-5 and TRBJ1-2, with D tentatively TRBD1 (5 bases). V lost 2 bases and J lost 6, with 13 bases in between. This CDR3 is built from 14 residues. Germline V gene lookup returns CDR1 MNHEY and CDR2 SVGAGI. The CDR3 sequence: CASSYRMVGDGYTF. CDR3 coding DNA: TGTGCCAGCAGTTACCGCATGGTGGGGGATGGCTACACCTTC.

The chain carries TRBV7-2 and TRBJ1-1; D gene unclear. Germline V gives CDR1 SGHTA, CDR2 FQGNSA. The CDR3 length is 15 residues. Trimming took 0 bases from V and 3 from J, leaving 11 bases between them. The CDR3 DNA sequence: TGTGCCAGCAGCTTAGCCGCGGGAACAGACACTGAAGCTTTCTTT. Protein: CASSLAAGTDTEAFF.

The rearrangement uses TRBV6-4 and TRBJ1-3; D ambiguous. Germline CDR1 is MRHNA and CDR2 is SNTAGT. V was pared by 11 bases and J by 0 bases, with 8 bases between. There are 12 residues in the CDR3. As DNA, the CDR3 is TGTGCCCCTGAGGTCTCTGGAAACACCATATATTTT. The encoded protein is CAPEVSGNTIYF.

This clone has a handful of counts. The genes are TRBV6-1 and TRBJ2-7; 8 nucleotides match TRBD2. The junction had 5 bases not matched to a gene; V was cut back by 1 base and J by 6 bases. There are 14 residues in the CDR3. Germline lookup yields CDR1 MNHNS and CDR2 SASEGT. The CDR3 DNA follows: TGTGCCAGCAGTGAAGTCAGCGGGGGCGCCGAGCAGTACTTC. This gives the protein CASSEVSGGAEQYF.

The CDR3 coding sequence is TGTGCCAGCAGACGACTAGCGGGGACCTACAATGAGCAGTTCTTC. It is translated as CASRRLAGTYNEQFF. This rearrangement joins TRBV13 to TRBJ2-1, with TRBD2 matching 11 bases. Germline V gene data show CDR1 as PRHDT and CDR2 as FYEKMQ (reference sequence). J gave up 2 bases and V 6 bases, and 3 bases lay outside the gene matches. The CDR3 runs to 15 residues.

The count of this clone is one. The genes are TRBV6-5 and TRBJ1-2; D is perhaps TRBD1 (5 bases). Trimming left V 8 bases short and J 0 bases short, with 10 bases between. The CDR3 runs to 13 residues. Germline CDR1 reads MNHEY; CDR2 reads SVGAGI. CDR3: CASYQTANYGYTF. DNA for the CDR3: TGTGCCAGCTATCAGACAGCTAACTATGGCTACACCTTC.